The T cell receptor (beta chain) under discussion was sequenced for a study of PD-L1 blockade in urothelial cancer. Study context: The year 2014 saw patients start atezolizumab, 1,200 mg intravenously every 3 weeks. Prior exposure to chemotherapy in patients amounted to 0 to 3 regimens received. Researchers looked at the blood 3 weeks (second dose) and 6 weeks after treatment began.

Time point: pretreatment peripheral blood. Each individual provided 1 to 8 samples (taken pretreatment and on-treatment). The trim removed 4 bases at V and 2 bases at J, leaving 5 bases unmatched. The CDR3 sequence is 16 residues long. Germline V lookup: CDR1 SGHKS, CDR2 YYEKEE (reference sequence). TCRdb's table, derived via immunoSEQ multiplex PCR, lists solely in-frame clones and lacks some. The sample records more than 90,000 clones, 80% to 90% being singletons. The rearrangement joins TRBV5-5 to TRBJ2-3; 12 bases map to TRBD2. Specimen: PBMCs, collected around atezolizumab (anti-PD-L1) treatment. This TCR was sampled from a man aged 55 to 70 with urothelial cancer. CDR3 in amino acids: CASSPGLAGSTDTQYF. DNA of the CDR3: TGTGCCAGCAGCCCCGGACTAGCGGGGTCCACAGATACGCAGTATTTT. Full variable domain (missing parts from reference TRBV5-5 and TRBJ2-3): DAGVTQSPTHLIKTRGQQVTLRCSPISGHKSVSWYQQVLGQGPQFIFQYYEKEERGRGNFPDRFSARQFPNYSSELNVNALLLGDSALYLCASSPGLAGSTDTQYFGPGTRLTVL.